Listed here is a single T cell receptor (beta chain). Its target is not known. Germline values: CDR1 SQVTM, CDR2 ANQGSEA. This CDR3 region has 15 residues. Trimming removed 4 bases from V and 5 bases from J, with 20 bases in between. Template switching with 5'RACE generated the TCR cDNA and added a universal primer site and UMIs. TCRdb called the 5' RACE reads again in MiXCR, with one record for every CDR3 protein. This sample has roughly 160,000 distinct CDR3 sequences, with around 7.3% found just once. This record comes from a study of T cells after yellow fever vaccination. Overall study results and limits: Clones that expanded after primary vaccination mostly reappeared after the booster (roughly 96% CD4, approximately 85% CD8).

This receptor was identified in a man between 18 and 35 years old who received the YFV17D yellow fever vaccine. The chain carries TRBV29-1 and TRBJ1-2, with D perhaps matching TRBD1 (5 bases). Sample: CD4+ T cells sorted from PBMCs, taken more than 4 days after the first yellow fever vaccination. The CDR3 protein is CSVVLPTETGYGYTF. The CDR3 region has the DNA TGCAGCGTTGTACTACCGACAGAAACGGGGTATGGCTACACCTTC.